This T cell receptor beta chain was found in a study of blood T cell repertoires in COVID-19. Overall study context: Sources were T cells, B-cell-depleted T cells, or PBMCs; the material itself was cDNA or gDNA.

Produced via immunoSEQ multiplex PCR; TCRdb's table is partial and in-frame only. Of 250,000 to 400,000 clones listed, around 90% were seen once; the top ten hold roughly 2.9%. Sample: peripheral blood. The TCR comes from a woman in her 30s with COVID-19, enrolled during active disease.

CDR3 region: CAWSFAGQGNEKLFF. In DNA form, the CDR3 reads TGTGCCTGGAGTTTCGCGGGACAGGGGAATGAAAAACTGTTTTTT. The chain is built from TRBV30 and TRBJ1-4; TRBD1 aligns across 10 bases. The CDR3 spans 15 residues. V was pared by 2 bases and J by 5 bases, with 5 bases of the junction left unmatched. The germline CDR1 and CDR2 sequences are GTSNPN and SVGIG (reference sequence).